This passage covers 23 T cell receptor beta chains from one sample sequenced in a study of T cell responses to AZD1222 COVID-19 vaccine (dated by TCRdb to about 2021). The sample's time point label is to be understood as: about 28 days (+/-7) after the second vaccine dose. The library was made by the immunoSEQ multiplex PCR assay. The clones in this table, taken by TCRdb from immuneACCESS, are in-frame only. Not every clone is retained; where verified, under half of the shortfall comes from an unresolved V gene, and the cause of the rest is unknown. The table for this sample lists 85,000 to 90,000 clones; around 90% of them were counted only once. Approximately 5% of the sample comes from the top ten. This specimen consisted of peripheral blood, obtained 28 days after the second AZD1222 dose. The origin of the receptors is an adult who received the AZD1222 COVID-19 vaccine.

The chain joins TRBV9 to TRBJ2-5; D perhaps matches TRBD1 (5 bases). This CDR3 comprises 15 residues. The germline gives CDR1 SGDLS, CDR2 YYNGEE. V was pared by 4 bases and J by 1 base, with 14 bases between. The CDR3 bases are TGTGCCAGCAGCCCCCACGGACATCTCCAAGAGACCCAGTACTTC. It encodes CASSPHGHLQETQYF.

Points on this clone: One end of the junction does not line up with germline, which may come from a read error. This chain links TRBV2 with TRBJ2-7; D not resolved. Germline V gene data show CDR1 as SNHLY and CDR2 as FYNNEI. This CDR3 contains 13 residues. The CDR3 DNA reads as TGTGCCAGCAGTGCCTCACAAGGGATGGCGCGCGACTTC. This codes for CASSASQGMARDF.

The rearrangement uses TRBV5-5 and TRBJ1-1, with TRBD1 as a possible D gene (5 bases). The CDR3 extends over 16 amino acids. Between the trimmed V and J ends, which lost 4 bases and 2 bases, there was a span of 18 bases. Germline V gene lookup returns CDR1 SGHKS and CDR2 YYEKEE (reference sequence). The CDR3 loop reads CASSRHGGELNTEAFF. CDR3 DNA: TGTGCCAGCAGCCGGCACGGGGGGGAACTTAACACTGAAGCTTTCTTT. The full variable domain, rest sourced from reference TRBV5-5 and TRBJ1-1, is DAGVTQSPTHLIKTRGQQVTLRCSPISGHKSVSWYQQVLGQGPQFIFQYYEKEERGRGNFPDRFSARQFPNYSSELNVNALLLGDSALYLCASSRHGGELNTEAFFGQGTRLTVV.

The CDR3 reads CASSSKRGLLDGEAFF. The CDR3 bases are TGTGCCAGCAGCTCGAAGCGGGGACTTCTGGATGGTGAAGCTTTCTTT. The gene calls are TRBV7-3 and TRBJ1-1; possibly TRBD1 for D (5 bases). The CDR3 is made up of 16 amino acids. The germline gives CDR1 SGHTA, CDR2 FQGTGA. V gave up 4 bases and J gave up 7 bases, with 22 bases separating them.

The V and J genes are TRBV4-1 and TRBJ2-7; 8 bases agree with TRBD1. Germline CDR1 reads MGHRA; CDR2 reads YSYEKL. The CDR3 has 15 residues. V lost 0 bases and J lost 6; bases outside the gene matches: 7. The chain's CDR3 is CASSQEETGAVEQYF. The CDR3 bases are TGCGCCAGCAGCCAAGAGGAGACAGGGGCGGTCGAGCAGTACTTC.

The chain couples TRBV2 to TRBJ1-5; no reliable D call. From germline, CDR1 is SNHLY and CDR2 FYNNEI. The CDR3 spans 15 residues. The V end lost 7 bases, the J end lost 4 bases, and 17 bases lay between the germline ends. The CDR3 reads CASTLQSPGNQPQHF. The CDR3 region has the DNA TGTGCCAGCACGTTACAGTCTCCGGGAAATCAGCCCCAGCATTTT.

The chain recombines TRBV23-1 with TRBJ1-5, with D hard to call. TRBV23-1 is noted as an ORF with a role that remains uncertain. With 1 base removed from V and 0 bases from J, the gap between germline ends came to 10 bases. The CDR3 has 16 residues. CDR3 coding DNA: TGCGCCAGCAGTCAATTGGAGACACATAGCAATCAGCCCCAGCATTTT. Protein sequence: CASSQLETHSNQPQHF.

The V gene is TRBV4-1, the J gene TRBJ1-5; weak D call: TRBD1 (6 bases). CDR3 length: 17 amino acids. CDR1 is MGHRA, CDR2 YSYEKL, per germline. V was pared by 1 base and J by 2 bases, with 15 bases between. This chain's CDR3 is CASSQAWGAGRNQPQHF. The CDR3 DNA is TGCGCCAGCAGCCAAGCCTGGGGGGCAGGCCGCAATCAGCCCCAGCATTTT.

The chain joins TRBV5-8 to TRBJ2-3, with 10 positions matching TRBD2. J was trimmed by 2 bases and V by 4 bases; bases with no gene match: 10. The CDR3 covers 17 residues. Germline-derived CDR1 and CDR2 are SGHTS and YDEGEE. CDR3 sequence (DNA): TGTGCCAGCAGCCTTGGAAGTAGCGGGGGGCTCACAGATACGCAGTATTTT. It yields the protein CASSLGSSGGLTDTQYF.

The chain recombines TRBV30 with TRBJ1-5; D is uncertain. The ends were cut back, 3 bases at V and 4 bases at J, with 13 bases in the middle. Germline V CDR1 and CDR2: GTSNPN, SVGIG (reference sequence). This CDR3 is 14 amino acids long. The CDR3 loop reads CAWSAGPFNQPQHF. CDR3 DNA: TGTGCCTGGAGCGCCGGGCCCTTTAATCAGCCCCAGCATTTT. Drawing the rest from reference TRBV30 and TRBJ1-5, the complete variable domain is SQTIHQWPATLVQPVGSPLSLECTVEGTSNPNLYWYRQAAGRGLQLLFYSVGIGQISSEVPQNLSASRPQDRQFILSSKKLLLSDSGFYLCAWSAGPFNQPQHFGDGTRLSIL.

The chain recombines TRBV6-1 with TRBJ2-3; weak D call: TRBD1 (5 bases). V lost 4 bases, J lost 6 bases, and 20 bases lay in between. Germline V gene lookup returns CDR1 MNHNS and CDR2 SASEGT. The CDR3 is made up of 16 amino acids. This CDR3 reads CASSGRGTAGWDTQYF. CDR3 nucleotides: TGTGCCAGCAGTGGAAGGGGCACGGCAGGCTGGGATACGCAGTATTTT.

V is TRBV11-2 and J is TRBJ2-5; TRBD2 matches 10 bases. Per the germline V gene, CDR1 is SGHAT and CDR2 is FQNNGV. Trimming cost V 0 bases and J 5 bases; bases outside gene matches: 3. The CDR3 spans 15 residues. CDR3 bases: TGTGCCAGCAGCTTAGAGGGACTAGCGCGGGAGACCCAGTACTTC. Translation: CASSLEGLARETQYF.

V usage is TRBV29-1 and J usage is TRBJ1-2; 9 positions agree with TRBD1. This CDR3 region has 15 residues. Germline V lookup: CDR1 SQVTM, CDR2 ANQGSEA. The J segment lost 7 bases and the V segment lost 6 bases, leaving 15 bases of the junction unmatched. Here the CDR3 DNA reads TGCAGCGTGAAACACCAACAGGGGGCGTACAGTGGCTACACCTTC. It translates to CSVKHQQGAYSGYTF. Filled out from reference TRBV29-1 and TRBJ1-2, the complete variable domain reads SAVISQKPSRDICQRGTSLTIQCQVDSQVTMMFWYRQQPGQSLTLIATANQGSEATYESGFVIDKFPISRPNLTFSTLTVSNMSPEDSSIYLCSVKHQQGAYSGYTFGSGTRLTVV.

V gene TRBV5-1 combines with J gene TRBJ1-1; 10 positions agree with TRBD1. J gave up 3 bases and V 3 bases, and 5 bases lay outside the gene matches. This CDR3 has 15 amino acids. Germline V gene lookup returns CDR1 SGHRS and CDR2 YFSETQ. The CDR3 nucleotides read TGCGCCAGCAGCTGGCAAGGGACAGGGGACACTGAAGCTTTCTTT. As protein: CASSWQGTGDTEAFF.

This chain joins TRBV11-2 and TRBJ1-1; no firm D call. The CDR3 has 14 amino acids. In germline, CDR1 is SGHAT, CDR2 FQNNGV. V shed 0 bases and J shed 1 base, with 6 bases lying between them. CDR3 protein: CASSLDTGNTEAFF. The CDR3 DNA follows: TGTGCCAGCAGCTTAGATACCGGGAACACTGAAGCTTTCTTT.

The chain joins TRBV2 to TRBJ1-1; 7 bases are shared with TRBD1. This CDR3 is 13 amino acids long. J lost 11 bases, V lost 7 bases, and 13 bases had no gene match. CDR1 is SNHLY and CDR2 is FYNNEI in the germline V gene. The CDR3 reads CASMPGQHLKAFF. For the CDR3, the DNA is TGTGCCAGCATGCCGGGACAGCACCTAAAGGCTTTCTTT.

The sample holds one count of this clone. This sequence joins TRBV18 and TRBJ1-6, with no clear D. Germline CDR1 KGHSH, CDR2 LQKENI. The CDR3 totals 13 residues. The V and J ends lost 4 bases and 7 bases respectively, with 8 bases between them. The CDR3 spells CASSRSTNSPLHF. CDR3 sequence (DNA): TGTGCCAGCTCACGTTCTACAAATTCACCCCTCCACTTT.

The rearrangement links TRBV3-1 (or the pseudogene TRBV3-2) to TRBJ2-6; tentative D call: TRBD1 (5 bases). Per germline, CDR1 LGHDT and CDR2 YNNKEL (reference sequence). Trimming left V 3 bases short and J 9 bases short, with 15 bases between. CDR3 length equals 15 residues. CDR3 nucleotides: TGTGCCAGCAGCCATAGGACAAACGCTGACAACGTCCTGACTTTC. It encodes CASSHRTNADNVLTF.

V gene TRBV14 combines with J gene TRBJ2-7; 8 nucleotides match TRBD1. The CDR3 has 15 amino acids. V lost 4 bases, J lost 0 bases, and 5 bases stayed unmatched. CDR1 is SGHDN, CDR2 FVKESK, per germline. The CDR3 loop reads CASSRGQGLSYEQYF. The DNA of the CDR3 is TGTGCCAGCAGCCGAGGACAGGGACTCTCCTACGAGCAGTACTTC.

This clone was observed a handful of times. The rearrangement links TRBV15 to TRBJ1-2; D possibly corresponds to TRBD1 (5 bases). V dropped 6 bases and J dropped 5 bases, with 13 bases sitting between them. The V gene's germline CDR1 is LNHNV and CDR2 YYDKDF (reference sequence). This CDR3 is built from 13 residues. Here the CDR3 DNA reads TGTGCCACCAGTCGCGCAGGGATTTATGGCTACACCTTC. It specifies CATSRAGIYGYTF.

The chain couples TRBV4-1 to TRBJ1-1; D might be TRBD1 (5 bases). This CDR3 comprises 17 residues. Germline CDR1 is MGHRA and CDR2 is YSYEKL. V lost 0 bases, J lost 4 bases, and 18 bases lay in between. This CDR3 is CASSQDPRGGIGTEAFF. The CDR3 region has the DNA TGCGCCAGCAGCCAAGATCCTCGGGGGGGGATCGGCACTGAAGCTTTCTTT.

The rearrangement joins TRBV7-2 to TRBJ1-3; D not resolved. V gave up 0 bases and J gave up 0 bases, with 9 bases separating them. The CDR3 runs to 16 residues. CDR1 and CDR2 from the germline V gene are SGHTA and FQGNSA. The CDR3 bases are TGTGCCAGCAGCTTAGCGCACAGCGGCTCTGGAAACACCATATATTTT. Protein sequence: CASSLAHSGSGNTIYF.

The chain couples TRBV12-3 or TRBV12-4 to TRBJ2-1; D uncertain. This CDR3 spans 13 amino acids. V gave up 2 bases and J gave up 5 bases, with 7 bases separating them. The CDR3 reads CASSLYGNNEQFF. CDR3 sequence (DNA): TGTGCCAGCAGTTTATACGGCAACAATGAGCAGTTCTTC.